The rows below give T cell receptor beta chains drawn from one sample of a study of blood T cell repertoires in COVID-19. Some clones are missing from TCRdb's copy, which holds only in-frame ones; the method was immunoSEQ multiplex PCR. This table has about 57,000 clones, 88% appearing once. The sequencing sample was made of peripheral blood. These receptors were collected from a human donor in a cohort sampled during active COVID-19. Each CDR3 is given with its conserved first and last residue. Each record gives: clone size, V gene, D gene, J gene, CDR3 protein, CDR3 DNA. A D gene is named only where the DNA matches it firmly. Rows give clone size only sometimes, using once, few, many, or a class for an expanded clone.

abundance: .
v_gene: TRBV24-1
d_gene: TRBD1
j_gene: TRBJ2-5
CDR3aa: CATSDGTAHRETQYF
CDR3nt: TGTGCCACCAGTGACGGGACAGCCCATCGGGAGACCCAGTACTTC

abundance: once
v_gene: TRBV6-1
d_gene: TRBD2
j_gene: TRBJ2-3
CDR3aa: CASSGLAGSSTDTQYF
CDR3nt: TGTGCCAGCAGTGGCCTAGCGGGCTCTAGCACAGATACGCAGTATTTT

abundance: .
v_gene: TRBV10-2
d_gene: TRBD2
j_gene: TRBJ2-7
CDR3aa: CASRTGTSAYEQYF
CDR3nt: TGCGCCAGCAGAACCGGGACTAGCGCTTACGAGCAGTACTTC

abundance: .
v_gene: TRBV7-2
d_gene: TRBD1
j_gene: TRBJ2-5
CDR3aa: CASSLNRGIKETQYF
CDR3nt: TGTGCCAGCAGCTTAAACAGGGGTATCAAAGAGACCCAGTACTTC

abundance: .
v_gene: TRBV19
d_gene: .
j_gene: TRBJ2-1
CDR3aa: CASSIVRGSPLGYNHNEQFF
CDR3nt: TGTGCCAGTAGTATAGTCAGGGGCAGTCCCCTCGGGTACAACCACAATGAGCAGTTCTTC

abundance: .
v_gene: TRBV30
d_gene: TRBD2
j_gene: TRBJ2-7
CDR3aa: CATSTSGRYEQYF
CDR3nt: TGTGCCACCTCGACTAGCGGGAGATACGAGCAGTACTTC

abundance: .
v_gene: TRBV29-1
d_gene: .
j_gene: TRBJ2-7
CDR3aa: CSVEENQGSEQYF
CDR3nt: TGCAGCGTTGAAGAAAATCAGGGTTCCGAGCAGTACTTC

abundance: .
v_gene: TRBV27
d_gene: .
j_gene: TRBJ1-1
CDR3aa: CASSLSRGGPGNTEAFF
CDR3nt: TGTGCCAGCAGTTTAAGCCGCGGGGGGCCCGGGAACACTGAAGCTTTCTTT

abundance: .
v_gene: TRBV7-2
d_gene: TRBD2
j_gene: TRBJ2-7
CDR3aa: CASSLGGSSSYEQYF
CDR3nt: TGTGCCAGCAGCTTAGGCGGGAGTAGCTCCTACGAGCAGTACTTC

abundance: .
v_gene: TRBV15
d_gene: TRBD1
j_gene: TRBJ1-1
CDR3aa: CATSRADRGTEAFF
CDR3nt: TGTGCCACCAGCAGAGCAGACAGGGGGACTGAAGCTTTCTTT

abundance: .
v_gene: TRBV28
d_gene: TRBD1
j_gene: TRBJ2-7
CDR3aa: CASRGTGEHSYAGYEQYF
CDR3nt: TGTGCCAGCAGGGGGACAGGGGAACATTCCTACGCGGGGTACGAGCAGTACTTC

abundance: .
v_gene: TRBV5-8
d_gene: .
j_gene: TRBJ1-3
CDR3aa: CASPPESGNTIYF
CDR3nt: TGTGCCAGCCCTCCAGAATCTGGAAACACCATATATTTT

abundance: .
v_gene: TRBV18
d_gene: TRBD1
j_gene: TRBJ1-2
CDR3aa: CASSLDFAGGPLYGYTF
CDR3nt: TGTGCCAGCTCACTGGATTTTGCAGGGGGCCCCCTCTATGGCTACACCTTC

abundance: .
v_gene: TRBV29-1
d_gene: .
j_gene: TRBJ2-5
CDR3aa: CSVVLAQGGRETQYF
CDR3nt: TGCAGCGTTGTACTCGCACAGGGGGGGAGGGAGACCCAGTACTTC

abundance: once
v_gene: TRBV5-1
d_gene: TRBD2
j_gene: TRBJ2-3
CDR3aa: CASLLAGGLTDTQYF
CDR3nt: TGCGCCAGTTTATTAGCGGGGGGGCTCACAGATACGCAGTATTTT

abundance: .
v_gene: TRBV5-1
d_gene: .
j_gene: TRBJ2-1
CDR3aa: CASSSTGEAYNEQFF
CDR3nt: TGCGCCAGCAGCTCCACAGGTGAGGCCTACAATGAGCAGTTCTTC